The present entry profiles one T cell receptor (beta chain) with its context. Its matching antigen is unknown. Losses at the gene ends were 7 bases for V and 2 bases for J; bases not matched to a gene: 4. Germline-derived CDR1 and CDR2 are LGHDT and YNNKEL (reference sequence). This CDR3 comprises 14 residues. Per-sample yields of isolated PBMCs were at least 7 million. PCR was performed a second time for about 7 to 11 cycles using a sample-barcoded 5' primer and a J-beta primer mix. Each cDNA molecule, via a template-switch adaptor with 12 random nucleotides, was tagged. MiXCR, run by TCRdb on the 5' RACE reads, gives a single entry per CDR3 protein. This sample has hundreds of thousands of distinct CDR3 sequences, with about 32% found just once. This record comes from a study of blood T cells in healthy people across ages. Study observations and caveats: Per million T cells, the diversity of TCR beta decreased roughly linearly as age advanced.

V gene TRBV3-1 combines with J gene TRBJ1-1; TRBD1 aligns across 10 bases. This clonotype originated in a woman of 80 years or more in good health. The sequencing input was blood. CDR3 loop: CASTRTGGNTEAFF. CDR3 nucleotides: TGTGCCAGCACCCGGACAGGGGGTAACACTGAAGCTTTCTTT.